What follows are 29 T cell receptor beta chains derived from one specimen sequenced in a study of OX40 agonist ivuxolimab in advanced cancers. Produced via immunoSEQ multiplex PCR; TCRdb's table is partial and in-frame only. This sample has 50,000 to 65,000 clones, with 85% to 95% found just once. Sequencing used CD4+ or CD8+ T cells sorted from blood, obtained in a trial of the OX40 agonist ivuxolimab. Receptor source: an adult with an advanced solid tumor such as melanoma, head and neck, liver or kidney cancer.

The chain carries TRBV6-4 and TRBJ2-3; D gene uncertain. CDR3 length: 14 residues. V lost 0 bases and J lost 0, with 4 bases in between. Germline V gene data show CDR1 as MRHNA and CDR2 as SNTAGT. The CDR3 sequence is CASSDSASTDTQYF. CDR3 sequence (DNA): TGTGCCAGCAGTGACTCGGCGAGCACAGATACGCAGTATTTT.

This chain connects TRBV7-9 to TRBJ2-1, with 8 bases aligning to TRBD2. CDR1 and CDR2 from the germline V gene are SEHNR and FQNEAQ (reference sequence). V lost 4 bases and J lost 4; bases outside the gene matches: 6. This CDR3 spans 15 amino acids. The CDR3 nucleotides are TGTGCCAGCAGCTCCCCGGGGGGGCAGTACAATGAGCAGTTCTTC. It translates to CASSSPGGQYNEQFF.

V is TRBV9 and J is TRBJ1-1; D unclear. There are 19 residues in the CDR3. In germline, CDR1 is SGDLS, CDR2 YYNGEE. The germline V and J ends were trimmed by 0 bases and 0 bases, with 21 bases remaining between them. DNA for the CDR3: TGTGCCAGCAGCGTAGGAACCGGGATCGTCGATGGCATGAACACTGAAGCTTTCTTT. Translating it yields CASSVGTGIVDGMNTEAFF. The full variable domain, with the rest looked up from reference TRBV9 and TRBJ1-1, is DSGVTQTPKHLITATGQRVTLRCSPRSGDLSVYWYQQSLDQGLQFLIQYYNGEERAKGNILERFSAQQFPDLHSELNLSSLELGDSALYFCASSVGTGIVDGMNTEAFFGQGTRLTVV.

This clone has a single count. This chain uses TRBV4-1 with TRBJ1-2; perhaps TRBD1 as D (5 bases). The CDR3 runs to 15 residues. Trimming pared 5 bases from V and 6 bases from J, leaving 19 bases between. Germline V gives CDR1 MGHRA, CDR2 YSYEKL. CDR3 protein: CASSELDNIGDGYTF. The CDR3 DNA follows: TGCGCCAGCAGCGAGTTGGACAATATCGGGGATGGCTACACCTTC.

J is TRBJ2-7 and V is TRBV11-2, with D perhaps matching TRBD2 (5 bases). Germline V CDR1 and CDR2: SGHAT, FQNNGV. This CDR3 has 14 residues. The V end was cut by 1 base, the J end by 4 bases, with 11 bases between. For the CDR3, the DNA is TGTGCCAGCAGCTTAGTTTTCTGGGAGTACGAGCAGTACTTC. Its protein is CASSLVFWEYEQYF.

In its sample, this clone was seen once. The rearrangement joins TRBV27 to TRBJ2-3, with 8 positions matching TRBD2. V was clipped by 10 bases and J by 6 bases; unmatched bases: 9. Germline V gene sequence: CDR1 MNHEY, CDR2 SMNVEV (reference sequence). CDR3 length equals 13 residues. The CDR3 is CATNGRAGDTQYF. CDR3 nucleotide sequence: TGTGCCACTAACGGGAGGGCGGGGGATACGCAGTATTTT.

The V and J genes are TRBV10-3 and TRBJ2-7; D perhaps matches TRBD2 (6 bases). The CDR3 is 14 residues long. Germline-derived CDR1 and CDR2 are ENHRY and SYGVKD. The ends were cut back, 3 bases at V and 5 bases at J, with 14 bases in the middle. CDR3 loop: CAISDAGSFHEQYF. CDR3 in DNA: TGTGCCATCAGTGATGCCGGGAGTTTCCACGAGCAGTACTTC.

The genes are TRBV28 and TRBJ1-1; D call uncertain. This CDR3 has 14 residues. V lost 5 bases to trimming and J lost 2 bases, with 12 bases between them. Germline V lookup: CDR1 MDHEN, CDR2 SYDVKM. CDR3 DNA: TGTGCCAGCAGTAGATACTCGAAAAACACTGAAGCTTTCTTT. This translates into CASSRYSKNTEAFF. The full variable domain, completed using reference TRBV28 and TRBJ1-1, is DVKVTQSSRYLVKRTGEKVFLECVQDMDHENMFWYRQDPGLGLRLIYFSYDVKMKEKGDIPEGYSVSREKKERFSLILESASTNQTSMYLCASSRYSKNTEAFFGQGTRLTVV.

The chain links TRBV5-1 to TRBJ2-7, with D possibly matching TRBD1 (5 bases). The CDR3 totals 16 residues. Germline V lookup: CDR1 SGHRS, CDR2 YFSETQ. Trimming cost V 4 bases and J 0 bases, with 17 bases left between them. In nucleotides, the CDR3 is TGCGCCAGCAGCCATCAGGAACAGGAGATCTCCTACGAGCAGTACTTC. Translation gives CASSHQEQEISYEQYF.

This chain connects TRBV7-9 to TRBJ2-3; D remains ambiguous. Germline V CDR1 and CDR2: SEHNR, FQNEAQ (reference sequence). The CDR3 is 12 residues long. Between the trimmed V and J ends, which lost 3 bases and 4 bases, there was a span of 5 bases. The chain's CDR3 is CASSFGSDTQYF. The CDR3 region has the DNA TGTGCCAGCAGCTTCGGGTCAGATACGCAGTATTTT.

This sequence joins TRBV29-1 and TRBJ2-5; perhaps TRBD2 as D (6 bases). The CDR3 is made up of 15 amino acids. Trimming removed 0 bases at V and 2 bases at J, with 13 bases between. Germline V lookup: CDR1 SQVTM, CDR2 ANQGSEA. The DNA for the CDR3 is TGCAGCGTTGAAGATCTTCGAGGAGGGCAAGAGACCCAGTACTTC. Translated, it gives CSVEDLRGGQETQYF.

This rearrangement joins TRBV11-1 to TRBJ2-1, with D perhaps matching TRBD2 (5 bases). Per germline, CDR1 SGHAT and CDR2 FQDESV (reference sequence). This CDR3 has 14 amino acids. V gave up 5 bases and J gave up 9 bases, with 17 bases separating them. Written as DNA, the CDR3 is TGTGCCAGCAGCCCCGAGGGATTCTGGGTTGAGCAGTTCTTC. As protein: CASSPEGFWVEQFF.

This clone was picked up one time. V and J are TRBV4-1 and TRBJ2-3; TRBD2 aligns across 7 bases. This CDR3 spans 16 amino acids. With V trimmed by 0 bases and J by 2 bases, 5 bases remained unmatched. From germline, CDR1 is MGHRA and CDR2 YSYEKL. The CDR3 here is CASSQDASGATDTQYF. In nucleotides, the CDR3 is TGCGCCAGCAGCCAAGATGCTAGCGGCGCCACAGATACGCAGTATTTT.

The chain uses TRBV11-2 and TRBJ2-7; 7 nucleotides align to TRBD1. Germline values: CDR1 SGHAT, CDR2 FQNNGV. J lost 2 bases, V lost 1 base, and 5 bases had no gene match. There are 15 residues in the CDR3. Here the CDR3 reads CASSLGRDRTYEQYF. The CDR3 DNA sequence: TGTGCCAGCAGCTTAGGCCGGGACAGAACCTACGAGCAGTACTTC.

The V and J genes are TRBV7-9 and TRBJ1-1; no clear D. Germline V lookup: CDR1 SEHNR, CDR2 FQNEAQ (reference sequence). There are 14 residues in the CDR3. Trimming cost V 3 bases and J 4 bases, with 12 bases left between them. The CDR3 is CASSLGPSGTEAFF. In DNA form, the CDR3 reads TGTGCCAGCAGCTTGGGCCCCTCGGGCACTGAAGCTTTCTTT.

The chain carries TRBV7-8 and TRBJ2-1; 9 bases align to TRBD1. The germline CDR1 and CDR2 sequences are SGHVS and FQNEAQ. This CDR3 comprises 15 residues. J was trimmed by 3 bases and V by 5 bases; bases with no gene match: 5. CDR3 sequence (DNA): TGTGCCAGCAGCCTCGGGACAGGGCTCTACAATGAGCAGTTCTTC. Its translation is CASSLGTGLYNEQFF.

The chain combines TRBV6-1 with TRBJ2-7, with 8 bases that match TRBD1. The length of the CDR3 is 13 residues. V lost 8 bases and J lost 4; bases outside the gene matches: 7. Germline V gene data show CDR1 as MNHNS and CDR2 as SASEGT. CDR3 residues: CASQGAIRYEQYF. The CDR3 DNA sequence: TGTGCCAGCCAGGGGGCGATCAGGTACGAGCAGTACTTC.

V is TRBV19 and J is TRBJ2-1; D is unresolved. Germline V gene lookup returns CDR1 LNHDA and CDR2 SQIVND (reference sequence). V lost 9 bases and J lost 5, with 14 bases in between. The CDR3 contains 13 residues. The chain's CDR3 is CASTYTNNNEQFF. The CDR3 DNA reads as TGTGCCAGCACCTATACTAATAACAATGAGCAGTTCTTC.

This clone has only a few counts. This chain links TRBV7-2 with TRBJ2-7; 7 bases are a match to TRBD2. CDR3 length equals 14 residues. The trim removed 5 bases at V and 2 bases at J, leaving 6 bases unmatched. Germline V lookup: CDR1 SGHTA, CDR2 FQGNSA. The CDR3 DNA follows: TGTGCCAGCAGCGAACTGGGGGGGACCTACGAGCAGTACTTC. It yields the protein CASSELGGTYEQYF.

In its sample, this clone ranks as medium-sized. V and J are TRBV5-1 and TRBJ2-7; TRBD2 agrees at 8 bases. Germline CDR1 SGHRS, CDR2 YFSETQ. This CDR3 has 16 amino acids. Trimming cost V 2 bases and J 0 bases; bases outside gene matches: 7. CDR3 sequence: CASSLQAGVGSYEQYF. The CDR3 region has the DNA TGCGCCAGCAGCTTACAAGCGGGAGTGGGCTCCTACGAGCAGTACTTC. Supplemented by reference TRBV5-1 and TRBJ2-7, the full variable domain reads KAGVTQTPRYLIKTRGQQVTLSCSPISGHRSVSWYQQTPGQGLQFLFEYFSETQRNKGNFPGRFSGRQFSNSRSEMNVSTLELGDSALYLCASSLQAGVGSYEQYFGPGTRLTVT.

This chain joins TRBV11-2 and TRBJ2-2, with D possibly being TRBD2 (6 bases). The CDR3 contains 14 residues. V lost 3 bases to trimming and J lost 4 bases, with 9 bases between them. The germline V gene encodes CDR1 SGHAT and CDR2 FQNNGV. The CDR3 coding sequence is TGTGCCAGCAGCTTCCGGACTATCACCGGGGAGCTGTTTTTT. Translating it yields CASSFRTITGELFF.

This sequence joins TRBV4-3 and TRBJ2-1; possible D gene TRBD2, 7 bases. The germline V gene has CDR1 LGHNA and CDR2 YSLEER. Trimming removed 0 bases at V and 7 bases at J, with 19 bases between. The CDR3 is 17 residues long. The CDR3 nucleotides read TGCGCCAGCAGCCAAGATGGGGCGGGAGTAGGGGGAAATGAGCAGTTCTTC. Translating gives CASSQDGAGVGGNEQFF.

The chain recombines TRBV27 with TRBJ2-7; no definite D call. Trimming shortened V by 8 bases and J by 6 bases, and 17 bases separated the two germline ends. The CDR3 loop spans 13 amino acids. From germline, CDR1 is MNHEY and CDR2 SMNVEV (reference sequence). The CDR3 sequence: CASQARLSAEQYF. CDR3 DNA sequence: TGTGCCAGCCAGGCGAGACTCTCGGCCGAGCAGTACTTC.

This clone came up once. The rearrangement uses TRBV7-9 and TRBJ2-2, with TRBD1 as a possible D gene (5 bases). The CDR3 length is 12 residues. Between the trimmed V and J ends, which lost 8 bases and 6 bases, there was a span of 10 bases. Germline V gene lookup returns CDR1 SEHNR and CDR2 FQNEAQ (reference sequence). The CDR3 sequence is CASSGKPGELFF. CDR3 bases: TGTGCCAGCTCAGGGAAACCCGGGGAGCTGTTTTTT.

The chain joins TRBV9 to TRBJ1-1; possibly TRBD1 for D (6 bases). CDR3 size: 16 residues. CDR1 and CDR2 (germline): SGDLS, YYNGEE. The ends were cut back, 0 bases at V and 0 bases at J, with 12 bases in the middle. The DNA of the CDR3 is TGTGCCAGCAGCGTAGAACCATGGACAGTGAACACTGAAGCTTTCTTT. The encoded protein is CASSVEPWTVNTEAFF.

The chain has TRBV6-6 and TRBJ1-4; 7 bases are a match to TRBD1. Unmatched junction bases numbered 6, after V lost 5 bases and J lost 3 bases. CDR1 MNHNY and CDR2 SVGAGI come from the germline V gene (reference sequence). The length of the CDR3 is 15 residues. The CDR3 sequence is CASSTTGTANEKLFF. The CDR3, as DNA: TGTGCCAGCAGTACGACCGGGACAGCTAATGAAAAACTGTTTTTT.

The V gene is TRBV28, the J gene TRBJ2-7; D gene uncertain. The CDR3 extends over 13 amino acids. Germline assignment: CDR1 MDHEN and CDR2 SYDVKM. Trimming stripped 4 bases from V and 9 bases from J, with 16 bases between. The CDR3 loop is CASSYQDGEGQYF. The CDR3 DNA sequence: TGTGCCAGCAGTTACCAGGACGGAGAAGGGCAGTACTTC.

This clone was seen a single time. The V and J genes are TRBV5-5 and TRBJ2-7, with D unresolved. V was clipped by 0 bases and J by 2 bases, with 9 bases between them. The CDR3 loop spans 14 amino acids. The germline CDR1 and CDR2 sequences are SGHKS and YYEKEE (reference sequence). CDR3 residues: CASSLVVLPYEQYF. Written as DNA, the CDR3 is TGTGCCAGCAGCTTGGTAGTCTTACCCTACGAGCAGTACTTC.

The chain links TRBV10-3 to TRBJ1-5; 9 positions agree with TRBD1. The V gene end was trimmed by 3 bases and the J gene end by 7 bases; junction bases not matched to a gene: 10. Per germline, CDR1 ENHRY and CDR2 SYGVKD. The CDR3 spans 16 residues. CDR3 coding DNA: TGTGCCATCAGTGATGGGACAGGGTCCCTAGGGCAGCCCCAGCATTTT. Protein: CAISDGTGSLGQPQHF.